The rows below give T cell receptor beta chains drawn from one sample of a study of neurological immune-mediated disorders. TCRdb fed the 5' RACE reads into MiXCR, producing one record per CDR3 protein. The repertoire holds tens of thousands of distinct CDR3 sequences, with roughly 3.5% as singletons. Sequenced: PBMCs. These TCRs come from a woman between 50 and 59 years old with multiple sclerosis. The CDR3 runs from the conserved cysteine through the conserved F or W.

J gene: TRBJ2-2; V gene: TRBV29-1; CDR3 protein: CSVAGTSGFYTGELFF
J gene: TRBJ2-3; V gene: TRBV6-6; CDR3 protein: CASSYLGDSKEQYF
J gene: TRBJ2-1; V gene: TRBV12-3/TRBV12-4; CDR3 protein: CASSLNSGEQFF
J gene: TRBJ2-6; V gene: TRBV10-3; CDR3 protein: CAISESTGLGANVLTF
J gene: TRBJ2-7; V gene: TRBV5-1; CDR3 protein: CASSPSRGRVLIYEQYF
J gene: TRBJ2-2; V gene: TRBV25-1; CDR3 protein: CASRTDSQGALLAGELFF
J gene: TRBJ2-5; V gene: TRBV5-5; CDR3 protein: CASRPTGLSQETQYF
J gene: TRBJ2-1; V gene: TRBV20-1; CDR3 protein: CSARVISGPRSSYNEQFF
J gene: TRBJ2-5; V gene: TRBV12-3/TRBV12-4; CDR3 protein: CASRATGTKETQYF
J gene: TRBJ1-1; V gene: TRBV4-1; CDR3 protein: CASSQDPLGAGTEAFF
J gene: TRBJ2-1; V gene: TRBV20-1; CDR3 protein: CSARGAGGSYNEQFF
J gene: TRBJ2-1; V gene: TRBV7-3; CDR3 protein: CASSLSRTGGTFRKQFF
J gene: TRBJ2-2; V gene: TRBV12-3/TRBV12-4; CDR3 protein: CASSYHSGLAATGELFF
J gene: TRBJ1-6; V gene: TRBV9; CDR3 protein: CASSVGQEHESLHF